These T cell receptor beta chains were read from a single sample in a study of control samples from healthy donors and cancer patients. TCRdb keeps only in-frame clones here, not all; method: immunoSEQ multiplex PCR. The sample has fewer than 60,000 clones; approximately 95% are singletons. Sequencing was done on a sample of blood. The origin of the receptors is a man between 25 and 39 years old in good health. Each CDR3 is given with its conserved first and last residue. The D gene is left open where the match is weak. For some rows the clone size is stated as once, few or many, or as a class when expanded; others skip it.

j_call	d_call	v_call	clone_size	cdr3_nt	cdr3_aa
TRBJ2-3	-	TRBV19	-	TGTGCCAGTAGTATAGCGGGAGCTACGGAGACAGATACGCAGTATTTT	CASSIAGATETDTQYF
TRBJ1-3	TRBD1	TRBV7-2	-	TGTGCCAGCAGCTTGGGACAGGTCGAGAGAAACACCATATATTTT	CASSLGQVERNTIYF
TRBJ1-1	-	TRBV21-1	-	TGTGCCAGCATCTTCAGGCTTGTCACTGAAGCTTTCTTT	CASIFRLVTEAFF
TRBJ1-5	-	TRBV27	-	TGTGCCAGCAGTATCAGGGATCGTCAGCCCCAGCATTTT	CASSIRDRQPQHF
TRBJ1-6	TRBD1	TRBV7-3	-	TGTGCCAGCAGCTCACAGGGGGGTGGTTCACCCCTCCACTTT	CASSSQGGGSPLHF
TRBJ2-1	-	TRBV5-1	-	TGCGCCAGCAGCCCGGACACTACCTACAATGAGCAGTTCTTC	CASSPDTTYNEQFF
TRBJ2-5	-	TRBV19	-	TGTGCCAGTAGTGGCGGCCTCAGGGGGACCCAGTACTTC	CASSGGLRGTQYF
TRBJ1-6	-	TRBV21-1	-	TGTGCCAGCAGCAAAGCGCTAAACGGACGTTCGCTGAGCCCCTATAATTCACCCCTCCACTTT	CASSKALNGRSLSPYNSPLHF
TRBJ2-5	-	TRBV6-6	-	TGTGCCAGCAGTTCCCAGACAGAGACGACCCAGTACTTC	CASSSQTETTQYF
TRBJ1-1	-	TRBV9	-	TGTGCCAGCAGCGTAGAACCCGGGGACACTGAAGCTTTCTTT	CASSVEPGDTEAFF
TRBJ2-7	-	TRBV9	-	TGTGCCAGCAGCGTAGTAGTAGTTAGGGGAGACGAGCAGTACTTC	CASSVVVVRGDEQYF
TRBJ2-3	TRBD1	TRBV14	once	TGTGCCAGCAGCCAACATCCTTCGACAGGGGGCATACGGGGCAGGAGCACAGATACGCAGTATTTT	CASSQHPSTGGIRGRSTDTQYF
TRBJ2-7	TRBD2	TRBV18	once	TGTGCCAGCTCAAATTCGACTAGCTACTACGAGCAGTACTTC	CASSNSTSYYEQYF
TRBJ2-2	TRBD2	TRBV7-2	-	TGTGCCAGCAGCTTCGGACTAGGCACCGGGGAGCTGTTTTTT	CASSFGLGTGELFF
TRBJ2-3	TRBD2	TRBV6-1	-	TGTGCCAGCAGTGCCAGACTAGCGGGGATCACAGATACGCAGTATTTT	CASSARLAGITDTQYF
TRBJ1-6	-	TRBV13	-	TGTGCCAGCAGGTATTCGAGCTCCTATAATTCACCCCTCCACTTT	CASRYSSSYNSPLHF
TRBJ2-7	TRBD2	TRBV30	-	TGTGCCTGGAGTTCTAGCGGGAGTGGCGAGCAGTACTTC	CAWSSSGSGEQYF
TRBJ2-5	-	TRBV28	-	TGTGCCAGCAGTTTAGGGTCGCGAGGGGACTTC	CASSLGSRGDF
TRBJ2-3	-	TRBV5-4	-	TGTGCCAGCAGCGTCACTAGCACAGATACGCAGTATTTT	CASSVTSTDTQYF
TRBJ2-7	-	TRBV3-1/TRBV3-2	-	TGTGCCAGCAGCCAAGATGTTCTCTCCTACGAGCAGTACTTC	CASSQDVLSYEQYF
TRBJ1-1	-	TRBV5-1	-	TGCGCCAGCAGCCTCAGATCCACCCTAGGAGGATCCACTGAAGCTTTCTTT	CASSLRSTLGGSTEAFF
TRBJ1-4	TRBD1	TRBV5-1	-	TGCGCCAGCAGCTTGGGCGGGACAGGGGGCGAAAAACTGTTTTTT	CASSLGGTGGEKLFF
TRBJ1-1	-	TRBV30	-	TGTGCCTGGAGTGTACGTCCGAACACTGAAGCTTTCTTT	CAWSVRPNTEAFF